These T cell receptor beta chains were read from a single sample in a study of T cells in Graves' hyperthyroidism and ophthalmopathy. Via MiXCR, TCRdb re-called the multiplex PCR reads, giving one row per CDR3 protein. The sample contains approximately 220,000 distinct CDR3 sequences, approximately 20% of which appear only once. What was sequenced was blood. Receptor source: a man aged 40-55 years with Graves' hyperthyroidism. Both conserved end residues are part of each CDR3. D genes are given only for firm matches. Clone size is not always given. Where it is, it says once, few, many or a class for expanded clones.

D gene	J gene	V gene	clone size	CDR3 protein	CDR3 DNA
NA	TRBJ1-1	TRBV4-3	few	CASSQDQLITEAFF	TGCGCCAGCAGCCAAGATCAACTGATCACTGAAGCTTTCTTT
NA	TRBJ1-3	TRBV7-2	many	CASSLGLGRASGNTIYF	TGTGCCAGCAGCTTAGGCCTGGGACGGGCCTCTGGAAACACCATATATTTT
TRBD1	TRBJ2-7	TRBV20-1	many	CSARPPGTVYEQYF	TGCAGTGCTAGGCCCCCCGGGACAGTTTACGAGCAGTACTTC
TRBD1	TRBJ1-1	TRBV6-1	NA	CASSLRDRGGNTEAFF	TGTGCCAGCAGCCTCCGGGACAGGGGTGGGAACACTGAAGCTTTCTTT
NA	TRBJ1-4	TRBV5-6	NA	CASSLEGQTTNEKLFF	TGTGCCAGCAGCTTGGAAGGCCAAACAACTAATGAAAAACTGTTTTTT
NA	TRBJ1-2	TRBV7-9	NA	CASSLIGVDYGYTF	TGTGCCAGCAGCTTAATAGGTGTTGACTATGGCTACACCTTC
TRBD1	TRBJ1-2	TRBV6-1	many	CASNLRQGSGYTF	TGTGCCAGCAACCTGAGACAGGGTAGCGGCTACACCTTC
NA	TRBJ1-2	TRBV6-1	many	CASSELRFGYTF	TGTGCCAGCAGTGAACTACGGTTTGGCTACACCTTC
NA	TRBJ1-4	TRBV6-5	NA	CASSYGRLNPEREKLFF	TGTGCCAGCAGTTATGGCAGGTTAAATCCGGAACGAGAAAAACTGTTTTTT
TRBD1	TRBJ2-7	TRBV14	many	CASSQSGQGAVEQYF	TGTGCCAGCAGCCAGTCGGGACAGGGGGCGGTCGAGCAGTACTTC
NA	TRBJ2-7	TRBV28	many	CASGTHEQYF	TGTGCCAGCGGTACCCACGAGCAGTACTTC
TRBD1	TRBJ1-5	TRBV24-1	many	CATSEVTGNRQHF	TGTGCCACCAGTGAAGTGACAGGGAACAGACAGCATTTT
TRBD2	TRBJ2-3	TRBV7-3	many	CAWSVRRGGGARLSTDTQYF	TGTGCCTGGAGTGTGAGGCGGGGCGGGGGGGCCCGATTATCCACAGATACGCAGTATTTT
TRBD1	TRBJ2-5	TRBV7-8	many	CASSPGTGEQETQYF	TGTGCCAGCAGCCCCGGGACAGGGGAACAAGAGACCCAGTACTTC
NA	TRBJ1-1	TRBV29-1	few	CSVWGGDSSEAFF	TGCAGCGTTTGGGGGGGCGATTCTTCCGAAGCTTTCTTT
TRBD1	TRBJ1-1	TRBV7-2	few	CASSRPGTGIRAFF	TGTGCCAGCAGCCGTCCCGGGACAGGGATTCGAGCTTTCTTT
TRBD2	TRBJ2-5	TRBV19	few	CASSRSGLAGGQETQYF	TGTGCCAGTAGTCGATCGGGACTAGCGGGGGGGCAAGAGACCCAGTACTTC
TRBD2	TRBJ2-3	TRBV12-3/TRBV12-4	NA	CASSYGLAGVDTQYF	TGTGCCAGCAGTTACGGACTAGCGGGGGTGGATACGCAGTATTTT
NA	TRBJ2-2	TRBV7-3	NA	CASSYSAGLSGELFF	TGTGCCAGCAGCTATAGCGCAGGTCTGTCCGGGGAGCTGTTTTTT
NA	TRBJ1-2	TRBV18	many	CASSPPTPGYGYTF	TGTGCCAGCTCACCACCGACCCCAGGGTATGGCTACACCTTC
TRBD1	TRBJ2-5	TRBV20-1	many	CSARRDRQETQYF	TGCAGTGCTAGAAGGGACAGGCAAGAGACCCAGTACTTC
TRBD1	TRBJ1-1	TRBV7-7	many	CASSSCDRDTEAFF	TGTGCTAGCAGCTCGTGCGACAGGGACACTGAAGCTTTCTTT
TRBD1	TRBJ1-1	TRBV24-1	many	CATSDPGTGNTEAFF	TGTGCCACCAGTGACCCCGGGACAGGGAACACTGAAGCTTTCTTT